This T cell receptor (beta chain) was captured in a study of monozygotic twins with inflammatory bowel disease. The study, taken as a whole, reports: Evidence did not back any single strong signal or clonotype linked to IBD. Concordance status among twins (concordant versus discordant) showed no link to repertoire similarity, possibly from limited power. Healthy twins shared more clonotypes with others than IBD patients, most markedly active ones.

Reanalyzing the 5' RACE reads, TCRdb keeps one entry per CDR3 protein, without DNA. The sample totals fewer than 550,000 distinct CDR3 sequences. The CDR3 has 14 amino acids. Germline V lookup: CDR1 SGHTA, CDR2 FQGNSA. Whole blood that had not undergone T cell sorting provided the isolated total RNA. Remarks on this clonotype: Its target is unknown.

The material sequenced was blood. This TCR was sampled from a human donor with ulcerative colitis or Crohn's disease, or a healthy co-twin of an affected twin (not recorded which). The V and J genes are TRBV7-2 and TRBJ1-3; TCRdb reports TRBD1, a call that lacks DNA to check it against. CDR3 in amino acids: CASSLEAPGNTIYF.